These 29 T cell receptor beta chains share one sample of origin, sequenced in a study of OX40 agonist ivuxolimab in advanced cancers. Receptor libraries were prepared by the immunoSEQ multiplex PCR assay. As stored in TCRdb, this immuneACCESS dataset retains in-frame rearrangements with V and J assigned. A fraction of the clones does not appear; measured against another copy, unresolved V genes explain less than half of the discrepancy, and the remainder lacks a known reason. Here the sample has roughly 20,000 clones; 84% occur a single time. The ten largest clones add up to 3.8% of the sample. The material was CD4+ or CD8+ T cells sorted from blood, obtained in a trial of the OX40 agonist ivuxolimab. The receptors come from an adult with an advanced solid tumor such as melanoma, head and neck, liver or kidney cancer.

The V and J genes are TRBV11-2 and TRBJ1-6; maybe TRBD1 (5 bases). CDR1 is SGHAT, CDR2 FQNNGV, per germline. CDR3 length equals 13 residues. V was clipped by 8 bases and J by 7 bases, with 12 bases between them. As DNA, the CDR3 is TGTGCCAGCCGCCCGGGGCTAAATTCACCCCTCCACTTT. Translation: CASRPGLNSPLHF.

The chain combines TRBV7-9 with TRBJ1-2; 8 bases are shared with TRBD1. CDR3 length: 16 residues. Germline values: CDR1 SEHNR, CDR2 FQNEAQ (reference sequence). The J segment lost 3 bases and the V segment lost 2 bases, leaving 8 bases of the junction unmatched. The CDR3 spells CASSLMSAGGDYGYTF. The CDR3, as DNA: TGTGCCAGCAGCTTAATGTCGGCAGGGGGCGACTATGGCTACACCTTC.

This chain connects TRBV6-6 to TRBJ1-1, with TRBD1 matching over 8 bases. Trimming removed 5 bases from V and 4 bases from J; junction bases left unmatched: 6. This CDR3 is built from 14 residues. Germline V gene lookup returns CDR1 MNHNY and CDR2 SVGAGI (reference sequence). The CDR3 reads CASSPTGGSTEAFF. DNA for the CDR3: TGTGCCAGCAGTCCAACAGGGGGTAGCACTGAAGCTTTCTTT.

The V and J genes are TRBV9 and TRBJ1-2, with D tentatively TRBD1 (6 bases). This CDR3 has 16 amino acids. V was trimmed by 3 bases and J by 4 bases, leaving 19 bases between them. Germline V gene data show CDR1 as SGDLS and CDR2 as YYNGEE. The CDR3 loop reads CASSAGPQGSSYGYTF. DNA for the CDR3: TGTGCCAGCAGCGCTGGGCCACAGGGCTCCTCCTATGGCTACACCTTC.

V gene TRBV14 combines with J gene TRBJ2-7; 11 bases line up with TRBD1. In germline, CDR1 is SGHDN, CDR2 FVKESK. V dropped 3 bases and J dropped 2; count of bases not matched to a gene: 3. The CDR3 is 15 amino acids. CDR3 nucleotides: TGTGCCAGCAGCCAGGGGACAGGGGGACCCTACGAGCAGTACTTC. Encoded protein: CASSQGTGGPYEQYF.

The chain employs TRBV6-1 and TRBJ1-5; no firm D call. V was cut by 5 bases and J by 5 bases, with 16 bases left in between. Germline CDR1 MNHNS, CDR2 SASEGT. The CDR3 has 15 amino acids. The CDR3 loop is CASSPGRAGDQPQHF. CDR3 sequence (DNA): TGTGCCAGCAGTCCGGGGAGGGCGGGAGATCAGCCCCAGCATTTT.

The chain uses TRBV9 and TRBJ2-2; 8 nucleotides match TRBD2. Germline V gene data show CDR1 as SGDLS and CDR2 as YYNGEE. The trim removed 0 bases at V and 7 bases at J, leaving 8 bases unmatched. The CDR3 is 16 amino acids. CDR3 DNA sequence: TGTGCCAGCAGCGTAGGGCTAGCGGGTAGGATCGGGGAGCTGTTTTTT. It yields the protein CASSVGLAGRIGELFF.

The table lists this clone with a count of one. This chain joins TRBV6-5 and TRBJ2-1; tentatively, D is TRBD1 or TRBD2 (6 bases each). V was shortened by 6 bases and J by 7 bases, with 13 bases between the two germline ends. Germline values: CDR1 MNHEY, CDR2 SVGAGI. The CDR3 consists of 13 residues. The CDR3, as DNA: TGTGCCAGCAGGGGGGCAGGGAGGAATGAGCAGTTCTTC. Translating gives CASRGAGRNEQFF.

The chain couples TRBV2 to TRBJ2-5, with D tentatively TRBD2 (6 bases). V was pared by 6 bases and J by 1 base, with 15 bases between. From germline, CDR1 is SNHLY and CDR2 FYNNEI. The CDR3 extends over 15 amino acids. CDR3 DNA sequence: TGTGCCAGCAGGGGAGGCAGGGCCCCCCAAGAGACCCAGTACTTC. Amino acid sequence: CASRGGRAPQETQYF.

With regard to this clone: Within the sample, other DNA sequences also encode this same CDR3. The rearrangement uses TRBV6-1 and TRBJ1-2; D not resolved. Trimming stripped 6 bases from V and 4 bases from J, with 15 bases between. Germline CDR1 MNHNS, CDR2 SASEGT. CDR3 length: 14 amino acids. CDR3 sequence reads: CASSFGPVSYGYTF. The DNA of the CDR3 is TGTGCCAGCAGCTTCGGTCCAGTTAGCTATGGCTACACCTTC.

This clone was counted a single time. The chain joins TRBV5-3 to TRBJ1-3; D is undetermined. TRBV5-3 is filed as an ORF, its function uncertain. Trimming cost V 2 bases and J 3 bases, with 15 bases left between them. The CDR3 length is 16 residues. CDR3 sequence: CARSFPPKGGGNTIYF. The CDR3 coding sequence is TGTGCCAGAAGCTTCCCTCCTAAGGGTGGTGGAAACACCATATATTTT.

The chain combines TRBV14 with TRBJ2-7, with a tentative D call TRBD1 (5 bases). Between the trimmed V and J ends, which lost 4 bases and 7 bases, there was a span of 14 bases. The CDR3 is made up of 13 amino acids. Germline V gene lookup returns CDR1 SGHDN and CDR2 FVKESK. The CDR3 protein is CASSLGGRGEQYF. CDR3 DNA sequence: TGTGCCAGCAGCCTAGGCGGAAGGGGAGAGCAGTACTTC.

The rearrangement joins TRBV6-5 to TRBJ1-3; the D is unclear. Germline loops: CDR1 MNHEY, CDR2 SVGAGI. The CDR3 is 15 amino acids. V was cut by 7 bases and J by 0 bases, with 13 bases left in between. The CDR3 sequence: CASTVSTRSGNTIYF. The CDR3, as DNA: TGTGCCAGCACGGTCAGCACCCGCTCTGGAAACACCATATATTTT.

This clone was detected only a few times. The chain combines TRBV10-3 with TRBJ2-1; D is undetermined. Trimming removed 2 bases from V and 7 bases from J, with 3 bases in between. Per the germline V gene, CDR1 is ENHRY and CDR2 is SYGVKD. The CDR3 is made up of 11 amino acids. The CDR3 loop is CAISETNEQFF. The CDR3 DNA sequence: TGTGCCATCAGTGAGACAAATGAGCAGTTCTTC.

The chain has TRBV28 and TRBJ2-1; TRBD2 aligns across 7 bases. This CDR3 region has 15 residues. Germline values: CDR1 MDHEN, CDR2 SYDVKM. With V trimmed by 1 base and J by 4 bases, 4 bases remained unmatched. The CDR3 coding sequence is TGTGCCAGCAGTTTATCGTGGGAGGGTTACAATGAGCAGTTCTTC. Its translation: CASSLSWEGYNEQFF.

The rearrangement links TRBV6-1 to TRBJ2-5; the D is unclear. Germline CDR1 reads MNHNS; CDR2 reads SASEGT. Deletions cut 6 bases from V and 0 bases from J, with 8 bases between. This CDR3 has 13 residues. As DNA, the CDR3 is TGTGCCAGCAGATGGCTACACCAAGAGACCCAGTACTTC. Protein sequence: CASRWLHQETQYF.

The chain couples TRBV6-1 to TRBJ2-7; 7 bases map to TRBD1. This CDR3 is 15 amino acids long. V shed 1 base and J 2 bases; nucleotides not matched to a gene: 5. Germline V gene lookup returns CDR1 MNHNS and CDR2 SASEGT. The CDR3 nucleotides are TGTGCCAGCAGTGAAGGACAGGGCCAGACCTACGAGCAGTACTTC. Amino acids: CASSEGQGQTYEQYF.

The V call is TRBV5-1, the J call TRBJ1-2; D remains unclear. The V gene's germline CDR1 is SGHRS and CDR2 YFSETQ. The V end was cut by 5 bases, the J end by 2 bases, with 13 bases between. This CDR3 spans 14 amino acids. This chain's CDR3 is CASSLRSVNYGYTF. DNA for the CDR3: TGCGCCAGCAGTCTGAGATCTGTCAACTATGGCTACACCTTC.

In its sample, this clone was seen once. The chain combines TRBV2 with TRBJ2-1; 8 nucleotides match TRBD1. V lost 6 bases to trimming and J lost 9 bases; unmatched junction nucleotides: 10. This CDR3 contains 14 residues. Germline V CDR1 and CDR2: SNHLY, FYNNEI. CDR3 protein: CASRHSQGAGEQFF. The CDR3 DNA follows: TGTGCCAGCAGACACAGCCAGGGGGCCGGTGAGCAGTTCTTC.

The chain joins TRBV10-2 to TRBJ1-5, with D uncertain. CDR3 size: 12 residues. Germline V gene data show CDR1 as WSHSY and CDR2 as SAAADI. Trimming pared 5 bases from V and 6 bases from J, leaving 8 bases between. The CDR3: CASSWDFQPQHF. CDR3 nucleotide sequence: TGCGCCAGCAGTTGGGATTTTCAGCCCCAGCATTTT.

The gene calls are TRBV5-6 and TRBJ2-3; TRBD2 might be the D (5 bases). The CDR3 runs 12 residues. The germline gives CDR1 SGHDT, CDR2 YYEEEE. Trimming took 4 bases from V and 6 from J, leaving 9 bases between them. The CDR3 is CASSPQRDTQYF. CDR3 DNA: TGTGCCAGCAGCCCGCAGCGGGATACGCAGTATTTT. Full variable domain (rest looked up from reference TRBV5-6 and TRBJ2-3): DAGVTQSPTHLIKTRGQQVTLRCSPKSGHDTVSWYQQALGQGPQFIFQYYEEEERQRGNFPDRFSGHQFPNYSSELNVNALLLGDSALYLCASSPQRDTQYFGPGTRLTVL.

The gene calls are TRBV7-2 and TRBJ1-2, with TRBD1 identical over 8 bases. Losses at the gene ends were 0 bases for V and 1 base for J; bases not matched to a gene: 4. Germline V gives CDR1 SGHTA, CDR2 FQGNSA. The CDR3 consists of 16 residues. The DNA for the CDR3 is TGTGCCAGCAGCTTAGCCTCGGGACAGGTTAACTATGGCTACACCTTC. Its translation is CASSLASGQVNYGYTF.

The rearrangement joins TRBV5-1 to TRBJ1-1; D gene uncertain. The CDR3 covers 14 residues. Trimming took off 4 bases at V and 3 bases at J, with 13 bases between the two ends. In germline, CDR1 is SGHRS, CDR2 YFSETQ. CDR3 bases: TGCGCCAGCAGCGGAAACGGTGGGTACACTGAAGCTTTCTTT. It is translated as CASSGNGGYTEAFF.

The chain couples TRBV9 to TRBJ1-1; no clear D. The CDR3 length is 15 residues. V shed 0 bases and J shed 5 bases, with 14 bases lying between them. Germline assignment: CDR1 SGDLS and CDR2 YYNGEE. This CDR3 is CASSVVSGGGTEAFF. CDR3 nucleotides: TGTGCCAGCAGCGTAGTGTCGGGAGGTGGTACTGAAGCTTTCTTT.

CDR3 nucleotides: TGTGCCAGCAGTTTAAGTAGGAGGCGAAATGAAAAACTGTTTTTT. Its translation is CASSLSRRRNEKLFF. The chain links TRBV27 to TRBJ1-4; no reliable D call. The CDR3 extends over 15 amino acids. Trimming left V 2 bases short and J 5 bases short, with 12 bases between. Germline V gene lookup returns CDR1 MNHEY and CDR2 SMNVEV (reference sequence).

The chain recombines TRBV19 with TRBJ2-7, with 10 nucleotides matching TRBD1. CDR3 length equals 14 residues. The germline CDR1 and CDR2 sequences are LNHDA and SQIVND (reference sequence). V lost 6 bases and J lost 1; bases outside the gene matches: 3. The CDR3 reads CASRVGQGSYEQYF. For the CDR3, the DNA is TGTGCCAGTAGGGTGGGACAGGGGTCCTACGAGCAGTACTTC. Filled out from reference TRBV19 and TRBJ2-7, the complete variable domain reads DGGITQSPKYLFRKEGQNVTLSCEQNLNHDAMYWYRQDPGQGLRLIYYSQIVNDFQKGDIAEGYSVSREKKESFPLTVTSAQKNPTAFYLCASRVGQGSYEQYFGPGTRLTVT.

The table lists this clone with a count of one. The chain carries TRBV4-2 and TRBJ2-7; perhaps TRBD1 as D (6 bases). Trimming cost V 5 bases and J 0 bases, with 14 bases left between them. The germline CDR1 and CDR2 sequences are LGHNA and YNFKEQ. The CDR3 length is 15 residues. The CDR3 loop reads CASSSEDSTSYEQYF. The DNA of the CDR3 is TGTGCCAGCAGCTCTGAGGACAGTACCTCCTACGAGCAGTACTTC.

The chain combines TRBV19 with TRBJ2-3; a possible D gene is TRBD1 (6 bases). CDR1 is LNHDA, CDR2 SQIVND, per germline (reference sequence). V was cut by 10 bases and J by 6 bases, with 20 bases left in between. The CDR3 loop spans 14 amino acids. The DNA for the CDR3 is TGTGCCACTAACAGGGCACTGGGGACCGATACGCAGTATTTT. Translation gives CATNRALGTDTQYF.

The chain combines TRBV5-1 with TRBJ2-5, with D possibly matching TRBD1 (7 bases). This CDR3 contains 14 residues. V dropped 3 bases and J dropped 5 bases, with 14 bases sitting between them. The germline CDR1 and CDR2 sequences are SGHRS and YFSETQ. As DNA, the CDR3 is TGCGCCAGCAGCTGGGACAGAGGGGGGGAGACCCAGTACTTC. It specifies CASSWDRGGETQYF. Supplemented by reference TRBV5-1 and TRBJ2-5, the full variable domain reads KAGVTQTPRYLIKTRGQQVTLSCSPISGHRSVSWYQQTPGQGLQFLFEYFSETQRNKGNFPGRFSGRQFSNSRSEMNVSTLELGDSALYLCASSWDRGGETQYFGPGTRLLVL.